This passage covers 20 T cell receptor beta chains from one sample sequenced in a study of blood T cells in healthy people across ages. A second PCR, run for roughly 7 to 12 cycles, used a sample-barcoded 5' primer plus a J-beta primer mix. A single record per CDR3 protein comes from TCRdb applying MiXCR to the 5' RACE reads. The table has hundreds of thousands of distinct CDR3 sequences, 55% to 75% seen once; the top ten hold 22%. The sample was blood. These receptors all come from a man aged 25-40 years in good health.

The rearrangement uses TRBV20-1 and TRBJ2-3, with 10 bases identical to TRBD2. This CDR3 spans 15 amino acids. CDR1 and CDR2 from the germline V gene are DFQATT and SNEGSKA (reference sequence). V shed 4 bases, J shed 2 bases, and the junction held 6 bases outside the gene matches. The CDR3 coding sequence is TGCAGTGCTAAAGGACTAGCGGCCTCCACAGATACGCAGTATTTT. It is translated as CSAKGLAASTDTQYF.

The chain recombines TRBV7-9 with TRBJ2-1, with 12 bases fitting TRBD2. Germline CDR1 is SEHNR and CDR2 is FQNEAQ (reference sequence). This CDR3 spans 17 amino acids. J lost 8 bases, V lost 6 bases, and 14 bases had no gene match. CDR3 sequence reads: CASSPRLAGDNRDEQFF. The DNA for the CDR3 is TGTGCCAGCAGTCCACGACTAGCGGGAGACAACAGGGATGAGCAGTTCTTC.

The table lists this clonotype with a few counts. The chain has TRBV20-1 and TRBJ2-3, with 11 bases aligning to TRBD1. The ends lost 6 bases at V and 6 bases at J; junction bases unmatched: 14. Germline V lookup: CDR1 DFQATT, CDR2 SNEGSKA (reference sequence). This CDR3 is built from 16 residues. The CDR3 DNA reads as TGCAGTGCCGGGAAGGACAGGGGGCTGGGTGTGGATACGCAGTATTTT. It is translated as CSAGKDRGLGVDTQYF.

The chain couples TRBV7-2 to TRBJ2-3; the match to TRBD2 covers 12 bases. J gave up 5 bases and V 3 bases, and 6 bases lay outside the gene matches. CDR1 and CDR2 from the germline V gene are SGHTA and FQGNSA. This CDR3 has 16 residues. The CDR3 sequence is CASSFMPSGGEDTQYF. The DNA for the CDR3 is TGTGCCAGCAGCTTTATGCCTAGCGGGGGGGAAGATACGCAGTATTTT.

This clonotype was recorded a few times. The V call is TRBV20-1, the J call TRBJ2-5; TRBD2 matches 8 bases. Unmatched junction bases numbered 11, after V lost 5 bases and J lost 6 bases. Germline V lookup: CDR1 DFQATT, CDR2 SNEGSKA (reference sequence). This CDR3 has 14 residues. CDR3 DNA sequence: TGCAGTGCTCCGGGGGTAGCGGGGTCGAAGACCCAGTACTTC. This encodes CSAPGVAGSKTQYF.

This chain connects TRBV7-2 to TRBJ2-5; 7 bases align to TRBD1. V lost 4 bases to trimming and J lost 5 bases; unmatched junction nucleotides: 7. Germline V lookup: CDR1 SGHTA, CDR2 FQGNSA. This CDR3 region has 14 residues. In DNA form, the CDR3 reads TGTGCCAGCAGCTCAGAACAGGGGACGGAGACCCAGTACTTC. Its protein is CASSSEQGTETQYF.

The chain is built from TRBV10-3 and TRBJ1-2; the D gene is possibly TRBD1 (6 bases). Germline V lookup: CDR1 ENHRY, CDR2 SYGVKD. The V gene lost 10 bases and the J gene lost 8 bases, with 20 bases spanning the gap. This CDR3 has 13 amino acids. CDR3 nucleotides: TGTGCCAGCAGCTTGTTGGCGGGGGGCGGCTACACCTTC. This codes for CASSLLAGGGYTF.

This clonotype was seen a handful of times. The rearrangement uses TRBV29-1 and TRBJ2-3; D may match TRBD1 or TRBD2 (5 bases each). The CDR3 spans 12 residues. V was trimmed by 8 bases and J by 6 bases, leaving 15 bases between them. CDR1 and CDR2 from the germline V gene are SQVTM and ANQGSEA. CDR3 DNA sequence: TGCAGCTCCTTCGAGGGGCCTGATACGCAGTATTTT. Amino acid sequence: CSSFEGPDTQYF.

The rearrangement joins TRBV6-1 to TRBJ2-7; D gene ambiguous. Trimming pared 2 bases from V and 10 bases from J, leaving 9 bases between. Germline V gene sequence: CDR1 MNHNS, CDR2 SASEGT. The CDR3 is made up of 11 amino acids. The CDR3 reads CASSERDTQYF. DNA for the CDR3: TGTGCCAGCAGTGAAAGGGATACCCAGTACTTC.

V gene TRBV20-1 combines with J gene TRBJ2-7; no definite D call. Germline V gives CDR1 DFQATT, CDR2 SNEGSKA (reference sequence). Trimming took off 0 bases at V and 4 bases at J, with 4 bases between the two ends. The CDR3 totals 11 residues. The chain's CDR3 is CSARDEYEQYF. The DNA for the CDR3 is TGCAGTGCTAGAGACGAGTACGAGCAGTACTTC.

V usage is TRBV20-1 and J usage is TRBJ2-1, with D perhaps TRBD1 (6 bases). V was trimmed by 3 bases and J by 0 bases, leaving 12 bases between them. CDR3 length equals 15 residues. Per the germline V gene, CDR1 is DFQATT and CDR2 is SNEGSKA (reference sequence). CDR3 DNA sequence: TGCAGTGCTAGCTCACAAGGGGGCTCCTACAATGAGCAGTTCTTC. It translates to CSASSQGGSYNEQFF.

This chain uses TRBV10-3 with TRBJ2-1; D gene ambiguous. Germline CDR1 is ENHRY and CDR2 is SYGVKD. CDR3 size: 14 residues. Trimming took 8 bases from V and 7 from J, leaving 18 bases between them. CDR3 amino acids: CAIAKVVPGNEQFF. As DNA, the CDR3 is TGTGCCATCGCCAAGGTTGTGCCGGGTAATGAGCAGTTCTTC.

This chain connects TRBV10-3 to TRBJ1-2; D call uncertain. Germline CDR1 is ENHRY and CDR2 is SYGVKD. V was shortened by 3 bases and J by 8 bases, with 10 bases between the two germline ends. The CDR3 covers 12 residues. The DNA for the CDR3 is TGTGCCATCAGTGATCAATCACGGGGCTACACCTTC. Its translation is CAISDQSRGYTF.

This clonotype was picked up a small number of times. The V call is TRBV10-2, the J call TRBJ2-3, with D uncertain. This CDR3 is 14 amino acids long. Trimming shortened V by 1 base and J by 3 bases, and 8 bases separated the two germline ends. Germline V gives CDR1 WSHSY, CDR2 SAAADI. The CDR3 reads CASSEWAKTDTQYF. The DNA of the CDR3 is TGCGCCAGCAGTGAGTGGGCTAAGACAGATACGCAGTATTTT.

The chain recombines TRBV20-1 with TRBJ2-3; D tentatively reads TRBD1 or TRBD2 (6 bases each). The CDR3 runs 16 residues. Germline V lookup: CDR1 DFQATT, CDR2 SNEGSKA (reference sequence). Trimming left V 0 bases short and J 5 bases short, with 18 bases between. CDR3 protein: CSARDVGGLDEDTQYF. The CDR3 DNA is TGCAGTGCTAGAGACGTGGGGGGCTTAGATGAAGATACGCAGTATTTT.

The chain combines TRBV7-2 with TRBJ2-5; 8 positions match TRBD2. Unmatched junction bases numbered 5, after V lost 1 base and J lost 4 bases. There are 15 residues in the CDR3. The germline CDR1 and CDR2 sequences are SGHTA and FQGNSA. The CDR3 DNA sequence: TGTGCCAGCAGCTTAGTGGGCCGGGAGGGAGAGACCCAGTACTTC. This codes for CASSLVGREGETQYF.

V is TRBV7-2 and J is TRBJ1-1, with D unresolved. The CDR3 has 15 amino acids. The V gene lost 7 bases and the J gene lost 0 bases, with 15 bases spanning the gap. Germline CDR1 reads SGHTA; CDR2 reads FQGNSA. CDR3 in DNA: TGTGCCAGCACTTATACCGCGCATGTGAACACTGAAGCTTTCTTT. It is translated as CASTYTAHVNTEAFF.

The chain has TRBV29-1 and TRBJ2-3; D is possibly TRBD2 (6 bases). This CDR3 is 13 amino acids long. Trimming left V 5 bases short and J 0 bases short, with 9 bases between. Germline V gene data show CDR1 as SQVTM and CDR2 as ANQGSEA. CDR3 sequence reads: CSVKSGSTDTQYF. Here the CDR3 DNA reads TGCAGCGTTAAGAGCGGGAGCACAGATACGCAGTATTTT.

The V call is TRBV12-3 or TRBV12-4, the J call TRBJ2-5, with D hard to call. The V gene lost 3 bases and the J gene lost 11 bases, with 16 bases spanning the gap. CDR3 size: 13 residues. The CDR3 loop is CASSFKPDGEQYF. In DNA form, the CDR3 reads TGTGCCAGCAGTTTTAAGCCCGACGGAGAGCAGTACTTC.

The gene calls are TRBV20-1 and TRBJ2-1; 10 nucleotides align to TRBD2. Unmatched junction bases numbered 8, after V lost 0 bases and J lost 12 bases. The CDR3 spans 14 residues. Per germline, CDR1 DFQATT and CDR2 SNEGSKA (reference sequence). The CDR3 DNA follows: TGCAGTGCTAGAGATTTGGGACTAGCGATCGGGCAGTTCTTC. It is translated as CSARDLGLAIGQFF.